This T cell receptor beta chain was sequenced for a study of blood T cell repertoires in COVID-19. Study at large: Samples taken during acute and convalescent COVID-19 were collected in the United States, Italy and Spain. Nucleic acid was either cDNA or gDNA, and it came from T cells, B-cell-depleted T cells, or PBMCs.

Using immunoSEQ multiplex PCR, the repertoire was profiled, and TCRdb retains in-frame clones only, with some absent. The sample has approximately 70,000 clones, roughly 87% seen once. Trimming removed 6 bases from V and 5 bases from J, with 14 bases in between. Germline V CDR1 and CDR2: MNHEY, SMNVEV (reference sequence). The CDR3 consists of 13 residues. Followed over time, Seattle patients had been enrolled while infection was active. The V gene is TRBV27, the J gene TRBJ2-7; TRBD2 is a possible D gene (5 bases). The source material was peripheral blood. This sequence was found in a woman in her 50s with COVID-19, enrolled during active disease. The CDR3 coding sequence is TGTGCCAGCAGCCGTCAGCCCGGGGACGAGCAGTACTTC. This encodes CASSRQPGDEQYF.